This T cell receptor beta chain appears in the sequencing data of a study of shared clonotypes between healthy human individuals. Study at large: Donor ages ranged 18 to 49 years: a couple of women, three men.

CD45RO-negative, CCR7-positively selected cells formed the naive CD8 fraction, excluding terminally differentiated effector memory CD45RA+ cells. Study conclusions and caveats: Sequencing depth was expected to affect clonotype sharing among donors. A reduction in generation probabilities was seen for non-shared clonotypes relative to those shared by all four donors.

The V gene's germline CDR1 is SQVTM and CDR2 ANQGSEA. The CDR3 consists of 13 residues. V was cut by 7 bases and J by 7 bases, with 17 bases left in between. The protocol was immunoSEQ multiplex PCR, while the TCRdb copy is restricted to in-frame clones and leaves out a portion. The repertoire holds hundreds of thousands of clones, with approximately 92% as singletons. In regard to this clone: Its antigen is currently unknown.

The sample consisted of naive CD8+ T cells sorted from blood. The rearrangement joins TRBV29-1 to TRBJ2-1; D remains unclear. The receptor was isolated from a man younger than 45 in good health. The CDR3 bases are TGCAGCGGTGGACCCCCCTTGGGTAATGAGCAGTTCTTC. This codes for CSGGPPLGNEQFF.